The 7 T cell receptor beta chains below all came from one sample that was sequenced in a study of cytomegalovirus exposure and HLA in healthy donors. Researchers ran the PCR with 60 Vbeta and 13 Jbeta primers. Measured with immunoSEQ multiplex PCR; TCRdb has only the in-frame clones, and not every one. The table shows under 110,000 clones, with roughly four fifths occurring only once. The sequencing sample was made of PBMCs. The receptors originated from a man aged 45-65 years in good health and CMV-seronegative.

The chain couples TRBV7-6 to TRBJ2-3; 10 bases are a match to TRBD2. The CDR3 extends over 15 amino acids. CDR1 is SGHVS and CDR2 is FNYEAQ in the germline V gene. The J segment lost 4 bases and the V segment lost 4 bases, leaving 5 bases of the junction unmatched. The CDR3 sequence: CASSSSGGDADTQYF. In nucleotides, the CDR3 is TGTGCCAGCAGCTCCAGCGGGGGGGATGCAGATACGCAGTATTTT.

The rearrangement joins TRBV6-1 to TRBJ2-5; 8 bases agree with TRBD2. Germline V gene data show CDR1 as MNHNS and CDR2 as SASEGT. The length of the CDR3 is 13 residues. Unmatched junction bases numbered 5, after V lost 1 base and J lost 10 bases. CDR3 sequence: CASSEERGWDQYF. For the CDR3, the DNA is TGTGCCAGCAGTGAAGAGCGGGGGTGGGACCAGTACTTC.

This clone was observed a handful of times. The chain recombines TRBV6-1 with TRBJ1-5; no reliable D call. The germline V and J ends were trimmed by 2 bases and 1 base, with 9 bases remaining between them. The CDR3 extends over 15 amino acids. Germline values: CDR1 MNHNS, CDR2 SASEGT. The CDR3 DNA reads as TGTGCCAGCAGTGAATACCTATGGAGCAATCAGCCCCAGCATTTT. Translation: CASSEYLWSNQPQHF.

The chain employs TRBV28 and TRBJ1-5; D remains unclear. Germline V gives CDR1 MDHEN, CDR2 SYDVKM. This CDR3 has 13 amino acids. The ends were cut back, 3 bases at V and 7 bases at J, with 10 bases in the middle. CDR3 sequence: CASSLGSIQPQHF. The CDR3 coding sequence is TGTGCCAGCAGTTTGGGCAGTATACAGCCCCAGCATTTT.

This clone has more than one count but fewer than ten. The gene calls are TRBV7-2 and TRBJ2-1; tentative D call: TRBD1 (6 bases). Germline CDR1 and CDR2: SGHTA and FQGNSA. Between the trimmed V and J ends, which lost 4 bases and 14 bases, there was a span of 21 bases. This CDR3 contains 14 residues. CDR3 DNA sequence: TGTGCCAGCAGCTCCTCAAGGACAGCCCCCGTTGAGTTCTTC. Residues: CASSSSRTAPVEFF.

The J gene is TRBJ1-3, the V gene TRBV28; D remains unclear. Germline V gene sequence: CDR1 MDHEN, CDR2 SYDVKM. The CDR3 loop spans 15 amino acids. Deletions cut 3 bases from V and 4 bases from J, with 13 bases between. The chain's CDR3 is CASSLGGVSGNTIYF. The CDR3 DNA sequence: TGTGCCAGCAGTTTGGGAGGAGTATCAGGAAACACCATATATTTT.

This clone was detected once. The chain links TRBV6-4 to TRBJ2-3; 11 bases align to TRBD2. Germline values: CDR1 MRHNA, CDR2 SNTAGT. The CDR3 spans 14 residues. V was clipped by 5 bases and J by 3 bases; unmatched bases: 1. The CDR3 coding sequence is TGTGCCAGCAGTCCTAGCGGGGGGACAGATACGCAGTATTTT. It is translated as CASSPSGGTDTQYF.